What follows are 4 T cell receptor beta chains derived from one specimen sequenced in a study of cytomegalovirus exposure and HLA in healthy donors (dated 2017 in TCRdb). Receptor libraries were prepared by the immunoSEQ multiplex PCR assay. For the multiplex PCR, a mixture combining 60 forward primers for TCR Vbeta segments and 13 reverse primers for TCR Jbeta segments was used. TCRdb retrieved this table from immuneACCESS and kept in-frame rearrangements only. Not all clones are present; in checked studies, unresolved V genes account for under half, and no reason is known for the remainder. The sample table lists about 190,000 clones, around 88% of them with a count of one. The ten biggest clones cover about 1.7% of the sample. Sequenced material: PBMCs. Receptors originate from a man aged 40-55 years in good health and CMV-seropositive.

The chain is built from TRBV5-1 and TRBJ2-7, with D possibly matching TRBD2 (6 bases). There are 15 residues in the CDR3. Germline V lookup: CDR1 SGHRS, CDR2 YFSETQ. Trimming shortened V by 1 base and J by 0 bases, and 11 bases separated the two germline ends. CDR3 coding DNA: TGCGCCAGCAGCTTGCGAGCGGGTCTCTCCTACGAGCAGTACTTC. This translates into CASSLRAGLSYEQYF.

V and J are TRBV28 and TRBJ1-5, with 7 bases that match TRBD1. This CDR3 spans 11 amino acids. V shed 9 bases, J shed 5 bases, and the junction held 1 base outside the gene matches. The germline gives CDR1 MDHEN, CDR2 SYDVKM. The DNA of the CDR3 is TGTGCCAGAAGGGGGCATCAGCCCCAGCATTTT. Translation: CARRGHQPQHF.

As regards this clone: Relative to the germline gene, one junction end is altered; a read error may explain this. The chain has TRBV7-7 and TRBJ2-1; the match to TRBD2 covers 9 bases. The CDR3 spans 17 residues. The germline CDR1 and CDR2 sequences are SSHAT and FNYEAQ (reference sequence). The CDR3 spells CASSLQTSGRTSNEQFF. The CDR3 coding sequence is TGTGCTAGCAGCCTCCAGACTAGCGGACGTACTTCCAATGAGCAGTTCTTC.

This clone came up a few times. This rearrangement joins TRBV19 to TRBJ2-2; D might be TRBD2 (5 bases). V lost 4 bases, J lost 0 bases, and 12 bases lay in between. This CDR3 contains 16 residues. Germline lookup yields CDR1 LNHDA and CDR2 SQIVND (reference sequence). The chain's CDR3 is CASSTGGLANTGELFF. The CDR3 nucleotides are TGTGCCAGTAGTACAGGCGGGTTAGCGAACACCGGGGAGCTGTTTTTT.